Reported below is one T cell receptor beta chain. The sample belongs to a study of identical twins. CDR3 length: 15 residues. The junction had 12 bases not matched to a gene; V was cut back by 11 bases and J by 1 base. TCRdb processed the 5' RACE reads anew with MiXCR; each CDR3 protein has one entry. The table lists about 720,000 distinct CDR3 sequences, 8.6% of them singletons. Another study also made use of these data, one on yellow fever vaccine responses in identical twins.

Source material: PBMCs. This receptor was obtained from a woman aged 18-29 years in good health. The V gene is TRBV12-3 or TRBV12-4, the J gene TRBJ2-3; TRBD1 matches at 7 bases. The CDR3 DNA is TGTGCCGGTTCACAGGGGTTAGGGCGCACAGATACGCAGTATTTT. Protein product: CAGSQGLGRTDTQYF.